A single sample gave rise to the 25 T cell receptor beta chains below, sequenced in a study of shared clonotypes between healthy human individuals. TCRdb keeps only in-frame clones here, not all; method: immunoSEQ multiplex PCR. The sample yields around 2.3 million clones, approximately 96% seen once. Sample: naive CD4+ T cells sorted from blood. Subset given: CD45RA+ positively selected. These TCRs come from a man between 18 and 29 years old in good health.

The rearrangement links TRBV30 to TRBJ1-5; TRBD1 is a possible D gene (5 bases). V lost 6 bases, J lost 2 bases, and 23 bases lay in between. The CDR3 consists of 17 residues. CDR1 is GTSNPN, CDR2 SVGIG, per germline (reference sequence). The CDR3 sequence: CACLPGRRIEGNQPQHF. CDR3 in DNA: TGTGCCTGCCTACCAGGGCGCAGGATCGAGGGCAATCAGCCCCAGCATTTT.

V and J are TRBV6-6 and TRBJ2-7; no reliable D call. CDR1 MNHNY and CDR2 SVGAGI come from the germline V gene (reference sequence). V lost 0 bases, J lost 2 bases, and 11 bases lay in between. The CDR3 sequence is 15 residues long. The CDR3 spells CASSYSSSIPYEQYF. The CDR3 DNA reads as TGTGCCAGCAGTTACTCATCATCGATTCCCTACGAGCAGTACTTC.

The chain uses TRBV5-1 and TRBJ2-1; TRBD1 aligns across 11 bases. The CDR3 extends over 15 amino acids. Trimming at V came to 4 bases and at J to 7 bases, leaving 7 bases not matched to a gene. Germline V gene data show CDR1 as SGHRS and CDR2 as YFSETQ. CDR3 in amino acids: CASSDGQGAGNEQFF. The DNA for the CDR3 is TGCGCCAGCAGCGACGGACAGGGGGCGGGTAATGAGCAGTTCTTC.

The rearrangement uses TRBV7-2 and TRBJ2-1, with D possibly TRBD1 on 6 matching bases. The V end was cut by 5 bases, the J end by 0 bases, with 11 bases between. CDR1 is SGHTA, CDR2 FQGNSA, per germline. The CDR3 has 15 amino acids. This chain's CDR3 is CASSTRGPSYNEQFF. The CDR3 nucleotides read TGTGCCAGCAGCACCAGGGGTCCCTCCTACAATGAGCAGTTCTTC.

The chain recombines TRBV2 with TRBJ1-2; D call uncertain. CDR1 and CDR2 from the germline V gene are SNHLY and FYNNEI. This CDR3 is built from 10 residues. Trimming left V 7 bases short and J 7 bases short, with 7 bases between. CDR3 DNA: TGTGCCAGCAAGGCAACTGGCTACACCTTC. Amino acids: CASKATGYTF.

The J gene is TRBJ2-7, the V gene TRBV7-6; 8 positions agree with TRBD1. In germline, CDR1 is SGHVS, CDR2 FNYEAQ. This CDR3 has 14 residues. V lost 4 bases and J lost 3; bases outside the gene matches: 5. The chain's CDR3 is CASSSRTGIYEQYF. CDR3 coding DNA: TGTGCCAGCAGCTCCAGGACAGGGATCTACGAGCAGTACTTC.

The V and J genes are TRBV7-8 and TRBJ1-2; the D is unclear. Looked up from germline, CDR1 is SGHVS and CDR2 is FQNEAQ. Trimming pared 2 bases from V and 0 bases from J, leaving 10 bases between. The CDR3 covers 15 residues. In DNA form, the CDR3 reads TGTGCCAGCAGCTTACGTGTTGGAGCTAACTATGGCTACACCTTC. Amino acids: CASSLRVGANYGYTF.

The CDR3 region has the DNA TGTGCCAGCAGTTACTTCAGGGAATATAGGAACACTGAAGCTTTCTTT. As protein: CASSYFREYRNTEAFF. This rearrangement joins TRBV6-5 to TRBJ1-1; possible D gene TRBD1, 5 bases. Germline assignment: CDR1 MNHEY and CDR2 SVGAGI. This CDR3 is built from 16 residues. V lost 1 base to trimming and J lost 1 base, with 13 bases between them.

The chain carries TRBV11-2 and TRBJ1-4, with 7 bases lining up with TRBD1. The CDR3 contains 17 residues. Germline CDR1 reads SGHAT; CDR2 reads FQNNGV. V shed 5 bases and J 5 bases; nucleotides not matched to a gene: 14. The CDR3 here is CASSLRGVGTVNEKLFF. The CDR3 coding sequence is TGTGCCAGCAGCCTCCGAGGGGTCGGGACAGTCAATGAAAAACTGTTTTTT.

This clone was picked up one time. The CDR3 DNA sequence: TGTGCCAGCAGCAACCCGGGACTAGCGACCTACGAGCAGTACTTC. Protein: CASSNPGLATYEQYF. The V gene is TRBV7-9, the J gene TRBJ2-7; 10 bases agree with TRBD2. V shed 5 bases and J 2 bases; nucleotides not matched to a gene: 6. There are 15 residues in the CDR3. CDR1 SEHNR and CDR2 FQNEAQ come from the germline V gene (reference sequence).

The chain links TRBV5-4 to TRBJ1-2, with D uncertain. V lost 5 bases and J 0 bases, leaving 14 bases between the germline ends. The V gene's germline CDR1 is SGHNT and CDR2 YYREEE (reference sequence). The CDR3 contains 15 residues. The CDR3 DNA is TGTGCCAGCAGTCACTCCGGAGGTGCTAACTATGGCTACACCTTC. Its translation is CASSHSGGANYGYTF. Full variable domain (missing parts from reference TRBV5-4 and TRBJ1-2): ETGVTQSPTHLIKTRGQQVTLRCSSQSGHNTVSWYQQALGQGPQFIFQYYREEENGRGNFPPRFSGLQFPNYSSELNVNALELDDSALYLCASSHSGGANYGYTFGSGTRLTVV.

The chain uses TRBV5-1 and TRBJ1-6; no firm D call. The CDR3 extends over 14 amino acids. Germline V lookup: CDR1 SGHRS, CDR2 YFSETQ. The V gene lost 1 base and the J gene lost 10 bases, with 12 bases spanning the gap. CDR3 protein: CASSLRPNESPLHF. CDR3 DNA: TGCGCCAGCAGCTTGCGGCCCAACGAGTCACCCCTCCACTTT.

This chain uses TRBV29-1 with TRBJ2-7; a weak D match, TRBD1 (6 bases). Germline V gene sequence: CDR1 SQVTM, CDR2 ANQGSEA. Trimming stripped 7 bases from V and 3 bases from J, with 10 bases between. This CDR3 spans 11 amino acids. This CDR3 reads CSGLQGYEQYF. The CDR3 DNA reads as TGCAGCGGGTTACAGGGCTACGAGCAGTACTTC.

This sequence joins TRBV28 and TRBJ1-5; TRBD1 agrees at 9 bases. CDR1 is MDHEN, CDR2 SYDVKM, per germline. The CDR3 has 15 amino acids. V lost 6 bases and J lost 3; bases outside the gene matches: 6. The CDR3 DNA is TGTGCCAGCAGCCCCGGGACAGGGTACAATCAGCCCCAGCATTTT. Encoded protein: CASSPGTGYNQPQHF. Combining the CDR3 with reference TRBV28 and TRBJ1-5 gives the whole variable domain DVKVTQSSRYLVKRTGEKVFLECVQDMDHENMFWYRQDPGLGLRLIYFSYDVKMKEKGDIPEGYSVSREKKERFSLILESASTNQTSMYLCASSPGTGYNQPQHFGDGTRLSIL.

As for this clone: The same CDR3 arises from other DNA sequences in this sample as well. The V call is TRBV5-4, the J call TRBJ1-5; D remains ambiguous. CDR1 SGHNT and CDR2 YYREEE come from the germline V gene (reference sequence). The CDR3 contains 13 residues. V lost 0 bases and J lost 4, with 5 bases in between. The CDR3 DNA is TGTGCCAGCAGCTTGGAGGTGAATCAGCCCCAGCATTTT. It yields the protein CASSLEVNQPQHF.

The CDR3 DNA sequence: TGCGCCAGCTCCCCGGGGCGGGCCAACGAACGGCCCTACAATGAGCAGTTCTTC. It yields the protein CASSPGRANERPYNEQFF. This sequence joins TRBV5-1 and TRBJ2-1; D is possibly TRBD1 or TRBD2 (5 bases each). The CDR3 is made up of 18 amino acids. Trimming took off 7 bases at V and 2 bases at J, with 25 bases between the two ends. Germline V gives CDR1 SGHRS, CDR2 YFSETQ.

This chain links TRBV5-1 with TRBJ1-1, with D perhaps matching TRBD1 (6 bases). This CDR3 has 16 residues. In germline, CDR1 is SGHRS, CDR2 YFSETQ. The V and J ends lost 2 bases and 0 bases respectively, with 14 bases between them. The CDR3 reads CASSLTPGAMNTEAFF. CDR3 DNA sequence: TGCGCCAGCAGCTTAACCCCAGGGGCCATGAACACTGAAGCTTTCTTT.

The CDR3 nucleotides are TGCGCCAGCAGCTTTGAAGGGGGAGGAGAGACCCAGTACTTC. Its translation is CASSFEGGGETQYF. V usage is TRBV5-1 and J usage is TRBJ2-5, with D perhaps matching TRBD1 or TRBD2 (6 bases each). Germline assignment: CDR1 SGHRS and CDR2 YFSETQ. The V end was cut by 2 bases, the J end by 4 bases, with 12 bases between. The CDR3 is made up of 14 amino acids. The variable domain in full, completed from reference TRBV5-1 and TRBJ2-5, reads KAGVTQTPRYLIKTRGQQVTLSCSPISGHRSVSWYQQTPGQGLQFLFEYFSETQRNKGNFPGRFSGRQFSNSRSEMNVSTLELGDSALYLCASSFEGGGETQYFGPGTRLLVL.

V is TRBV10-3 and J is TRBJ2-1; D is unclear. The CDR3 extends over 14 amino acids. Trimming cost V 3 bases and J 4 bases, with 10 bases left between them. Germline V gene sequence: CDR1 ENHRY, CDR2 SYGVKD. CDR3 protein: CAISDQADYNEQFF. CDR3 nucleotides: TGTGCCATCAGTGATCAGGCAGATTACAATGAGCAGTTCTTC.

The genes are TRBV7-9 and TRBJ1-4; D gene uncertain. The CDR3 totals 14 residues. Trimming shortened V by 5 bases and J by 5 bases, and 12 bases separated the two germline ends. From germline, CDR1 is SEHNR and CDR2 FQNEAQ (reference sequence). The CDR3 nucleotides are TGTGCCAGCAGCCTGGACCTGAGGAATGAAAAACTGTTTTTT. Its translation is CASSLDLRNEKLFF.

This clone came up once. The CDR3 DNA reads as TGTGCCAGCTCGGCAGGGGTCGGTACTGAAGCTTTCTTT. Its protein product is CASSAGVGTEAFF. The rearrangement links TRBV18 to TRBJ1-1; possible D gene TRBD1, 6 bases. The CDR3 is made up of 13 amino acids. Deletions cut 6 bases from V and 5 bases from J, with 13 bases between. Germline values: CDR1 KGHSH, CDR2 LQKENI.

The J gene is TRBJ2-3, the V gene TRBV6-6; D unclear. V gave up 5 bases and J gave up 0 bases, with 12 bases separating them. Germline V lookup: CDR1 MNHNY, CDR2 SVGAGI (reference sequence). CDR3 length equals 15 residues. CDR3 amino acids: CASSHRPTSTDTQYF. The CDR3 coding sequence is TGTGCCAGCAGTCATCGACCGACCAGCACAGATACGCAGTATTTT.

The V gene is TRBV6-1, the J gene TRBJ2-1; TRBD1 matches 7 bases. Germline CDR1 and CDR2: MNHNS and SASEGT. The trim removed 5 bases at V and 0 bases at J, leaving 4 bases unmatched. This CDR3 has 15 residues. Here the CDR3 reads CASSLGTASYNEQFF. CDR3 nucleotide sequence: TGTGCCAGCAGTCTCGGGACAGCCTCCTACAATGAGCAGTTCTTC.

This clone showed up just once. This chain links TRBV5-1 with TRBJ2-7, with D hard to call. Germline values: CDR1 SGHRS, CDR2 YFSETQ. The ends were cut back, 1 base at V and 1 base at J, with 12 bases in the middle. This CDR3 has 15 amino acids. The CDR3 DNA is TGCGCCAGCAGCTTGCACAGACTCGGGTCCTACGAGCAGTACTTC. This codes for CASSLHRLGSYEQYF. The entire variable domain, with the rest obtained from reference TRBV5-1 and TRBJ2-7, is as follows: KAGVTQTPRYLIKTRGQQVTLSCSPISGHRSVSWYQQTPGQGLQFLFEYFSETQRNKGNFPGRFSGRQFSNSRSEMNVSTLELGDSALYLCASSLHRLGSYEQYFGPGTRLTVT.

CDR3 bases: TGCGCCAGCAGCCGCGGGGGACAGTGGAGGAAACTAGCGGGGTACGAGCAGTACTTC. Translating gives CASSRGGQWRKLAGYEQYF. This chain joins TRBV5-1 and TRBJ2-7, with TRBD2 matching over 10 bases. The CDR3 runs 19 residues. The ends lost 4 bases at V and 4 bases at J; junction bases unmatched: 20. The V gene's germline CDR1 is SGHRS and CDR2 YFSETQ.